What follows are 10 T cell receptor beta chains derived from one specimen sequenced in a study. TCRdb fed the RT-PCR reads into MiXCR, producing one record per CDR3 protein. The data show about 680,000 distinct CDR3 sequences, with about 14% seen just once and 3.6% held by the top ten. The sequencing sample was made of memory CD4+ T cells from blood. Receptor source: a female donor in good health, serving as a healthy control.

This clonotype was counted between two and nine times. The chain employs TRBV6-1 and TRBJ1-3; D gene uncertain. The CDR3 is made up of 19 amino acids. Germline-derived CDR1 and CDR2 are MNHNS and SASEGT. V lost 0 bases and J lost 0, with 18 bases in between. The CDR3 reads CASSEALRRVQSSGNTIYF. CDR3 DNA: TGTGCCAGCAGTGAAGCGCTTCGGAGGGTACAAAGCTCTGGAAACACCATATATTTT.

This clonotype has only a few counts. The genes are TRBV6-2 or TRBV6-3 and TRBJ1-1; D uncertain. The germline V and J ends were trimmed by 0 bases and 5 bases, with 10 bases remaining between them. CDR3 size: 14 residues. The germline CDR1 and CDR2 sequences are MNHEY and SVGEGT. As DNA, the CDR3 is TGTGCCAGCAGTTACTCGGGTTCGGGGACTGAAGCTTTCTTT. Its translation is CASSYSGSGTEAFF.

This clonotype was counted ten times or more. In DNA form, the CDR3 reads TGTGCCAGCAGTACTCTCCGGGACTTACAAGAGACCCAGTACTTC. Amino acid sequence: CASSTLRDLQETQYF. The J gene is TRBJ2-5, the V gene TRBV12-3 or TRBV12-4; possible D gene TRBD2, 6 bases. This CDR3 has 15 amino acids. Deletions cut 5 bases from V and 2 bases from J, with 15 bases between.

This clonotype has a count of ten or more. This rearrangement joins TRBV7-2 to TRBJ2-1; D gene uncertain. Germline V CDR1 and CDR2: SGHTA, FQGNSA. This CDR3 spans 14 amino acids. Trimming took 3 bases from V and 7 from J, leaving 13 bases between them. In nucleotides, the CDR3 is TGTGCCAGCAGCTTGCGCTCCGGGCGAAATGAGCAGTTCTTC. Translation: CASSLRSGRNEQFF. The full variable domain, completed using reference TRBV7-2 and TRBJ2-1, is GAGVSQSPSNKVTEKGKDVELRCDPISGHTALYWYRQSLGQGLEFLIYFQGNSAPDKSGLPSDRFSAERTGGSVSTLTIQRTQQEDSAVYLCASSLRSGRNEQFFGPGTRLTVL.

The rearrangement uses TRBV7-2 and TRBJ1-6; 8 nucleotides align to TRBD1. The CDR3 sequence is 16 residues long. Germline V gene data show CDR1 as SGHTA and CDR2 as FQGNSA. Losses at the gene ends were 4 bases for V and 7 bases for J; bases not matched to a gene: 9. CDR3 residues: CASSSTRQGKNSPLHF. The CDR3, as DNA: TGTGCCAGCAGCTCGACCCGACAGGGGAAAAATTCACCCCTCCACTTT.

This clonotype was observed a handful of times. The chain combines TRBV5-6 with TRBJ1-1; perhaps TRBD1 as D (6 bases). V lost 2 bases and J lost 6, with 20 bases in between. Germline CDR1 and CDR2: SGHDT and YYEEEE. The CDR3 is 16 residues long. The CDR3 loop is CASSLVFYREFSEAFF. As DNA, the CDR3 is TGTGCCAGCAGCTTAGTGTTTTACAGGGAGTTTTCTGAAGCTTTCTTT.

The V gene is TRBV12-3 or TRBV12-4, the J gene TRBJ1-1; D possibly corresponds to TRBD1 (6 bases). The CDR3 contains 14 residues. V was shortened by 5 bases and J by 0 bases, with 10 bases between the two germline ends. CDR3 DNA sequence: TGTGCCAGCAGTGGGACAAACTTGAACACTGAAGCTTTCTTT. Encoded protein: CASSGTNLNTEAFF.

The V call is TRBV30, the J call TRBJ1-1; D gene ambiguous. This CDR3 is 13 amino acids long. The germline V gene encodes CDR1 GTSNPN and CDR2 SVGIG (reference sequence). V gave up 3 bases and J gave up 8 bases, with 16 bases separating them. The CDR3 region is CAWRRSEVTEAFF. The DNA for the CDR3 is TGTGCCTGGAGGAGGTCGGAGGTCACAGAAGCTTTCTTT.

The CDR3 DNA follows: TGTGCCAGCAGCTTCCGCCTCGGTTACGATGAGCAGTTCTTC. This encodes CASSFRLGYDEQFF. The gene calls are TRBV7-3 and TRBJ2-1; unclear D gene. V lost 3 bases and J lost 8, with 14 bases in between. The germline V gene encodes CDR1 SGHTA and CDR2 FQGTGA. This CDR3 contains 14 residues.

Worth noting for this clonotype: The junction departs from the called germline gene at one end, perhaps through a read error. The chain combines TRBV11-2 with TRBJ2-7, with D maybe TRBD1 (5 bases). The germline V gene encodes CDR1 SGHAT and CDR2 FQNNGV. There are 14 residues in the CDR3. As DNA, the CDR3 is TGTGCCAGCAGTCGCGACAGAATCTCCGACGAGCAGTACTTC. Translation gives CASSRDRISDEQYF. Full variable domain (missing parts from reference TRBV11-2 and TRBJ2-7): EAGVAQSPRYKIIEKRQSVAFWCNPISGHATLYWYQQILGQGPKLLIQFQNNGVVDDSQLPKDRFSAERLKGVDSTLKIQPAKLEDSAVYLCASSRDRISDEQYFGPGTRLTVT.